The entry that follows covers one T cell receptor beta chain sequence. A J-beta primer mix and a sample-barcoded 5' primer were used in a second PCR of about 7 to 11 cycles. MiXCR was run by TCRdb on the 5' RACE reads, yielding one entry per CDR3 protein. Of 780,000 or so distinct CDR3 sequences listed, 20% to 30% are singletons. Trimming cost V 1 base and J 1 base, with 8 bases left between them. CDR3 length: 14 residues. The germline CDR1 and CDR2 sequences are DFQATT and SNEGSKA (reference sequence). The data were taken from a study of blood T cells in healthy people across ages. The sample was also reused in another study, on T cells of mothers and their children.

The material sequenced was blood. The genes are TRBV20-1 and TRBJ1-5; D is ambiguous. The sequence derives from a boy aged 10-17 years in good health. Here the CDR3 reads CSARGRFSNQPQHF. The CDR3 nucleotides read TGCAGTGCTAGAGGGCGGTTCAGCAATCAGCCCCAGCATTTT.